This T cell receptor (beta chain) was sequenced for a study of blood T cell repertoires in COVID-19. The method was immunoSEQ multiplex PCR; TCRdb's version includes in-frame clones alone and lacks a portion of them. The table includes about 120,000 clones, roughly 89% detected once. V was pared by 1 base and J by 2 bases, with 7 bases between. CDR1 and CDR2 from the germline V gene are SQVTM and ANQGSEA. The CDR3 runs to 13 residues. Sequencing was performed on peripheral blood. The TCR was taken from a woman aged 60-70 years with COVID-19, enrolled during active disease. V and J are TRBV29-1 and TRBJ2-3, with D unclear. CDR3 nucleotide sequence: TGCAGCGTTGAAGGGCAGGCCACAGATACGCAGTATTTT. Translation gives CSVEGQATDTQYF.